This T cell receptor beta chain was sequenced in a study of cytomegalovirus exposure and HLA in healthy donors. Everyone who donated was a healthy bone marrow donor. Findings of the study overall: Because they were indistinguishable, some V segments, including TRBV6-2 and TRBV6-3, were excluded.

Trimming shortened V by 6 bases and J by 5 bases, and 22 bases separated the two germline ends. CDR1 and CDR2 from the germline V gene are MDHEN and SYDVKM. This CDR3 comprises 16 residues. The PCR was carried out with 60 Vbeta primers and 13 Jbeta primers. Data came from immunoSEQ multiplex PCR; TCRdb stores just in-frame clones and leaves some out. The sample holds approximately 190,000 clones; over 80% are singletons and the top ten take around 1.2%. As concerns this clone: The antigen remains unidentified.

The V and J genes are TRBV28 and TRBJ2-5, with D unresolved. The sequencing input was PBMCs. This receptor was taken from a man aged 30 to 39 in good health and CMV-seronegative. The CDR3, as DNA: TGTGCCAGCAGCCCTAACCCCATGGTTGGGCAGGAGACCCAGTACTTC. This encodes CASSPNPMVGQETQYF.